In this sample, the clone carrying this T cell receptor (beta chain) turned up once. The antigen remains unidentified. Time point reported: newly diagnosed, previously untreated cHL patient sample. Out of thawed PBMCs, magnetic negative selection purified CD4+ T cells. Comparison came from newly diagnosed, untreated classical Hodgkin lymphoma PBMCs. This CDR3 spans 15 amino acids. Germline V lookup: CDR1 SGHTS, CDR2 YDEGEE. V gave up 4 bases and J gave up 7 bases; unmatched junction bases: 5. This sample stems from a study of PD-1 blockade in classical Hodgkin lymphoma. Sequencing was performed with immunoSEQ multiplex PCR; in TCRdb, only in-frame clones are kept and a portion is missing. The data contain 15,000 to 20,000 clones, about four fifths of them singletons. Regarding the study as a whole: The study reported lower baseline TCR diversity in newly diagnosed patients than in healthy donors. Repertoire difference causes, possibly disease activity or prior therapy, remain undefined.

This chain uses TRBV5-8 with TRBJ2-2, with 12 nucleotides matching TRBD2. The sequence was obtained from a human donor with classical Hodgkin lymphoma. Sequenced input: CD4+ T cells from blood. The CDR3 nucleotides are TGTGCCAGCAGCCCGGGGACTAGCGGGCGCGGGGAGCTGTTTTTT. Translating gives CASSPGTSGRGELFF.